The 2 T cell receptor beta chains below were found in one sample sequenced in a study of spatial heterogeneity in lung cancer. Sample time point: sample taken at primary tumor resection. Whole RNA came from tumor, nontumor lung or frozen PBMC and was sequenced without being sorted. TCRdb re-called the 5' RACE reads through MiXCR, storing one row per CDR3 protein. The data contain some 7,000 distinct CDR3 sequences, under 9% of them singletons. Source: PBMCs, taken at surgery. These receptors originate from a male donor with early-stage non-small cell lung cancer.

This clonotype appeared many times. Within a library made for alpha chains, this beta chain is off target, and its count is uninformative. The genes are TRBV6-5 and TRBJ1-6, with 9 bases aligning to TRBD1. Germline CDR1 reads MNHEY; CDR2 reads SVGAGI. Trimming cost V 5 bases and J 10 bases; bases outside gene matches: 9. CDR3 length: 15 amino acids. The CDR3 region is CASSPRQGVGSPLHF. CDR3 DNA: TGTGCCAGCAGTCCACGACAGGGGGTTGGCTCACCCCTCCACTTT.

This clonotype was found many times. The library was designed around alpha chains, so this beta chain is a stray read whose abundance carries little weight. The V gene is TRBV24-1, the J gene TRBJ2-1, with 10 bases identical to TRBD2. Per the germline V gene, CDR1 is KGHDR and CDR2 is SFDVKD. The J segment lost 8 bases and the V segment lost 0 bases, leaving 9 bases of the junction unmatched. The CDR3 is 17 residues long. The CDR3 sequence is CATSDLSLAGFRDEQFF. CDR3 DNA: TGTGCCACCAGTGATTTGTCACTAGCGGGGTTTAGGGATGAGCAGTTCTTC.